The T cell receptor (beta chain) described here comes from a study of shared clonotypes between healthy human individuals. Study details: The plates for each donor numbered three CD4 naive, three CD4 memory, two CD8 naive and one CD8 memory.

The table lists this clone with a count of one. Its matching antigen is unknown. Germline-derived CDR1 and CDR2 are ENHRY and SYGVKD. This CDR3 comprises 14 residues. J was trimmed by 5 bases and V by 4 bases; bases with no gene match: 3. Each PCR replicate from the sorted subsets contained 200 to 250 ng DNA, which is about 31,000 T cell genomes. Assay: immunoSEQ multiplex PCR; the TCRdb copy retains only in-frame clones and omits some. The sample lists millions of clones; just over 90% were seen once. General study points: Donor scarcity curtailed the genetic and exposure-history diversity represented herein.

This TCR was sampled from a man between 18 and 35 years old in good health. Some clones in this sample may be carry-over from other donors' samples. The sequenced sample consisted of naive CD4+ T cells from PBMCs. Subset noted: CD45RA+ positively selected. The chain carries TRBV10-3 and TRBJ2-1, with TRBD2 matching over 9 bases. This chain's CDR3 is CAISGTSEDNEQFF. For the CDR3, the DNA is TGTGCCATCAGTGGGACTAGCGAAGACAATGAGCAGTTCTTC.